What follows describes a single TCR beta chain. This clone was counted once. Its antigen specificity is not known. No much larger clone is present one base from it, and per-base qualities are unavailable. This sample stems from a study of Ad26.COV2.S vaccination and SARS-CoV-2 variants (TCRdb year 2021). About the investigation overall: Donors in the vaccine arm were drawn from COV1001, a multicentre, randomized, double-blind, placebo-controlled phase I-IIa trial testing Ad26.COV2.S in healthy adults. Throughout the experiments and outcome assessment, investigators stayed blinded to trial group allocation. TCRbeta repertoire sequencing was used to assess the specificity and breadth of SARS-CoV-2-reactive T cell receptors after Ad26.COV2.S vaccination. The TCR-sequenced set comprised approximately 32 samples: around 20 Ad26.COV2.S vaccine recipients, 5 placebo recipients and 8 SARS-CoV-2 convalescent individuals. Trial participants were randomized into five groups of five, in which low-dose or high-dose Ad26.COV2.S was given once or twice, or placebo was given on both occasions. Dosing of Ad26.COV2.S was intramuscular, at either 5x10^10 or 1x10^11 viral particles, delivered as one shot or as two shots spaced 56 days apart. Results the study describes overall, beyond this receptor: The study was not powered for comparison of responses between vaccine doses or regimens. Ad26.COV2.S recipients had higher spike-specific TCR breadth than placebo recipients (P = 0.0014). After vaccination, spike-specific CD8+ and CD4+ T cell responses were reported to show substantial breadth. Comparable non-spike TCR breadth was observed between vaccine and placebo recipients, consistent with only spike being contained in the vaccine. It was noted by the authors that total T cell responses may have been underestimated by the TCR breadth and depth analyses.

The immunoSEQ Assay was the method used to sequence TCRbeta CDR3 regions. After extraction, genomic DNA underwent amplification by bias-controlled multiplex PCR, followed by high-throughput sequencing. As for the original processing: To quantify the absolute abundance of every unique TCRbeta CDR3 region, sequences were collapsed and filtered. T cell fraction was estimated by normalizing TCRbeta template counts to usable DNA, with usable DNA measured through amplification of reference genes found in all nucleated cells. Repertoire TCRs were annotated as SARS-CoV-2-specific when V gene, CDR3 amino acid sequence and J gene were exactly matched to a known reactive TCR set. The reference SARS-CoV-2 TCR set was obtained from MIRA and was filtered for enrichment in COVID-19-positive ImmuneCODE repertoires, whereby public or cross-reactive TCRs were removed. Using the MIRA antigens, annotated TCRs were further analysed by specific ORF or by position within an ORF. Breadth was defined as annotated unique rearrangements over total unique productive rearrangements; depth was the summed frequency of those rearrangements. TCR breadth was compared between groups using two-sided Wilcoxon rank-sum tests. In its TCRdb copy, this immuneACCESS table keeps in-frame sequences only and misses some clones. Where compared with another copy, unresolved V genes explain less than half of these, and the others have no known cause. Clone size and the V and J calls come from that table; the DNA yielded D and trimming. Across this sample there are roughly 450,000 clones, with more than 80% seen only once. The ten largest clonotypes hold 12% of the sample.

The treatment or condition label for this specimen denotes: 15 to 20 received Ad26.COV2.S at low or high dose, single or two shots; roughly 5 received placebo; per-sample allocation not given. Repertoires of vaccine and placebo recipients were sequenced from samples taken on day 63 after the first injection. Between 29 July and 7 August 2020, Cohort 1b enrolled 25 adults aged 18-55 years at one site in Boston, USA. As a vaccine, Ad26.COV2.S was a replication-incompetent adenovirus type 26 vector that expressed a prefusion-stabilized SARS-CoV-2 spike protein derived from the original Wuhan strain. The sequence was obtained from a person between 18 and 59 years old who received the Ad26.COV2.S COVID-19 vaccine or a placebo. This material consisted of peripheral blood, taken in a trial of Ad26.COV2.S vaccine versus placebo.

The CDR3 is CASRGWGTSTDTQYF. The DNA sequence is given as TGTGCCAGCAGGGGGTGGGGGACTAGCACAGATACGCAGTATTTT. The chain is assembled from TRBV2 and TRBJ2-3; the D segment could be TRBD2, given 6 matching bases. The germline V gene gives CDR1 as SNHLY and CDR2 as FYNNEI. The CDR3 holds 15 amino acids from the cysteine to the phenylalanine. Only CDR3 DNA is held: 45 bases, read in frame from base 1. Trimming takes 6 bases from V and 0 bases from J, and the germline ends sit 13 bases apart.